Below, 26 T cell receptor beta chains from the same sample are listed, as sequenced in a study of T cells in Graves' hyperthyroidism and ophthalmopathy. The TCR beta CDR3 regions underwent amplification using RNA transcripts as the source. Initially, a first-round RT-PCR of the TCR CDR3 employed the HTBI primer set. TCRdb recomputed calls from the multiplex PCR reads with MiXCR, one row per CDR3 protein. The repertoire holds around 35,000 distinct CDR3 sequences, about 47% seen once, with 15% to 20% in the top ten. Sequencing used blood. These TCRs come from a middle-aged man with Graves' ophthalmopathy.

This clonotype was picked up many times. CDR3 loop: CSARKRTRINEKLFF. The CDR3 region has the DNA TGCAGTGCTAGAAAACGAACCAGGATTAATGAAAAACTGTTTTTT. V and J are TRBV20-1 and TRBJ1-4; no clear D. This CDR3 has 15 amino acids. Trimming pared 2 bases from V and 4 bases from J, leaving 14 bases between. Per germline, CDR1 DFQATT and CDR2 SNEGSKA (reference sequence).

The chain recombines TRBV9 with TRBJ2-7; 14 nucleotides align to TRBD2. V was clipped by 2 bases and J by 7 bases; unmatched bases: 2. CDR3 length equals 14 residues. CDR1 and CDR2 from the germline V gene are SGDLS and YYNGEE. The CDR3 sequence is CASSVGLAGAEQYF. CDR3 in DNA: TGTGCCAGCAGCGTGGGACTAGCGGGAGCAGAGCAGTACTTC. Drawing the rest from reference TRBV9 and TRBJ2-7, the complete variable domain is DSGVTQTPKHLITATGQRVTLRCSPRSGDLSVYWYQQSLDQGLQFLIQYYNGEERAKGNILERFSAQQFPDLHSELNLSSLELGDSALYFCASSVGLAGAEQYFGPGTRLTVT.

V and J are TRBV20-1 and TRBJ2-3; 8 bases are a match to TRBD2. Germline assignment: CDR1 DFQATT and CDR2 SNEGSKA (reference sequence). This CDR3 has 14 amino acids. The trim removed 7 bases at V and 4 bases at J, leaving 10 bases unmatched. CDR3 residues: CSVSPGGIADTQYF. CDR3 sequence (DNA): TGCAGTGTTAGTCCGGGGGGGATCGCAGATACGCAGTATTTT.

This chain uses TRBV20-1 with TRBJ2-1; 13 bases are a match to TRBD2. The CDR3 length is 15 residues. The germline CDR1 and CDR2 sequences are DFQATT and SNEGSKA (reference sequence). Trimming at V came to 4 bases and at J to 4 bases, leaving 4 bases not matched to a gene. CDR3 protein: CSAIETSGGYNEQFF. The CDR3 DNA reads as TGCAGTGCTATCGAGACTAGCGGGGGGTACAATGAGCAGTTCTTC.

The V call is TRBV25-1, the J call TRBJ2-1; either TRBD1 or TRBD2 may fit D (5 bases each). V lost 4 bases and J lost 10, with 23 bases in between. The CDR3 length is 16 residues. The germline gives CDR1 MGHDK, CDR2 SYGVNS. The CDR3 DNA reads as TGTGCCAGCAGTGCTACCCTCCTGGGAGTGGGACGGGAGCAGTTCTTC. Protein: CASSATLLGVGREQFF.

This clonotype has at least ten counts. The V call is TRBV28, the J call TRBJ2-5; D remains unclear. The CDR3 has 14 amino acids. V was pared by 5 bases and J by 5 bases, with 15 bases between. In germline, CDR1 is MDHEN, CDR2 SYDVKM. Here the CDR3 reads CASSPQEIIETQYF. CDR3 bases: TGTGCCAGCAGTCCTCAAGAAATAATTGAGACCCAGTACTTC.

To note about this clonotype: Germline is not matched at one junction end, which may reflect a read error. This chain uses TRBV2 with TRBJ2-5; D call uncertain. Germline loops: CDR1 SNHLY, CDR2 FYNNEI. CDR3 length: 12 amino acids. The DNA of the CDR3 is TGTGCCAGCAAGGGTTCCCCTGAGGCCCAGTGCTTC. Translated: CASKGSPEAQCF.

Regarding this clonotype: A junction end diverges from the germline sequence, so it may reflect a read error. This chain joins TRBV5-1 and TRBJ2-1; D might be TRBD2 (6 bases). Germline CDR1 is SGHRS and CDR2 is YFSETQ. The CDR3 is 17 amino acids. CDR3 sequence (DNA): TGCGCCAGCAGCTTGGGCCCGGCGGGATGGTCCTACAATGAGCAGTGCTTC. Protein product: CASSLGPAGWSYNEQCF.

This clonotype was picked up many times. The chain is built from TRBV20-1 and TRBJ1-6, with a tentative D call TRBD1 (6 bases). V shed 2 bases and J shed 9 bases, with 23 bases lying between them. The CDR3 is made up of 17 amino acids. Germline V gives CDR1 DFQATT, CDR2 SNEGSKA (reference sequence). CDR3 bases: TGCAGTGCTAGAAAGTGGTCAGGGGAGGTAGTGGGTTCACCCCTCCACTTT. This gives the protein CSARKWSGEVVGSPLHF.

The chain combines TRBV19 with TRBJ2-7, with TRBD1 identical over 8 bases. Germline CDR1 LNHDA, CDR2 SQIVND (reference sequence). J lost 1 base, V lost 6 bases, and 5 bases had no gene match. CDR3 length: 14 amino acids. The CDR3 spells CASSGDRTSYEQYF. CDR3 sequence (DNA): TGTGCCAGTAGCGGGGACAGGACGTCCTACGAGCAGTACTTC.

At least ten counts were recorded for this clonotype. The J gene is TRBJ2-1, the V gene TRBV4-1; 14 bases are shared with TRBD2. V shed 0 bases and J 7 bases; nucleotides not matched to a gene: 5. The CDR3 is made up of 17 amino acids. Germline-derived CDR1 and CDR2 are MGHRA and YSYEKL. In DNA, the CDR3 is TGCGCCAGCAGCCAAGATTGGGGACTAGCGGGGGTAAATGAGCAGTTCTTC. It encodes CASSQDWGLAGVNEQFF.

Comment on this clonotype: An end of the junction does not agree with germline; a read error may underlie this. This rearrangement joins TRBV5-1 to TRBJ2-3, with D possibly matching TRBD1 (5 bases). CDR1 is SGHRS and CDR2 is YFSETQ in the germline V gene. The CDR3 is 16 residues long. The CDR3 DNA sequence: TGCGTCAGCAGCTTGGAACAGGCTGCACGCGCAGATATGCAGTATTTT. Translation: CVSSLEQAARADMQYF.

The chain carries TRBV20-1 and TRBJ1-4; no clear D. V lost 6 bases to trimming and J lost 8 bases, with 16 bases between them. Germline CDR1 is DFQATT and CDR2 is SNEGSKA (reference sequence). This CDR3 has 13 residues. The CDR3 spells CSAKRAMREKLFF. Here the CDR3 DNA reads TGCAGTGCGAAACGAGCCATGAGAGAAAAACTGTTTTTT.

This chain links TRBV20-1 with TRBJ1-5; D is perhaps TRBD1 (6 bases). CDR3 length: 17 amino acids. Germline V CDR1 and CDR2: DFQATT, SNEGSKA (reference sequence). The V and J ends lost 6 bases and 2 bases respectively, with 23 bases between them. Here the CDR3 DNA reads TGCAGTGCCCCCGTGGGGGGGGGGCGGAAGGGCAATCAGCCCCAGCATTTT. Amino acids: CSAPVGGGRKGNQPQHF.

This clonotype has only one observation. The limits of the CDR3 on the DNA are not certain, so only TCRdb's listed CDR3 is given. This rearrangement joins TRBV9 to TRBJ1-3; the DNA was not used to check the table's D call, TRBD1. Germline CDR1 SGDLS, CDR2 YYNGEE. Counting both end residues, the CDR3 totals 20 amino acids. The CDR3 protein is CASSPVPWTGSFAWGNTIYF.

The genes are TRBV9 and TRBJ1-2, with D uncertain. This CDR3 has 13 residues. Deletions cut 4 bases from V and 10 bases from J, with 17 bases between. Germline V gives CDR1 SGDLS, CDR2 YYNGEE. The CDR3 is CASSHTVLADYTF. Here the CDR3 DNA reads TGTGCCAGCAGCCACACTGTCCTAGCGGACTACACCTTC.

With respect to this clonotype: Being one base from a much bigger clone, this may be a read error. The chain links TRBV9 to TRBJ1-2; D is uncertain. Germline lookup yields CDR1 SGDLS and CDR2 YYNGEE. V was shortened by 0 bases and J by 4 bases, with 13 bases between the two germline ends. CDR3 size: 15 residues. Here the CDR3 reads CASSVGRAGSYGYTF. DNA for the CDR3: TGTGCCAGCAGCGTAGGAAGGGCGGGGAGCTATGGCTACACCTTC.

The chain couples TRBV4-1 to TRBJ2-5; 7 bases align to TRBD1. CDR1 is MGHRA and CDR2 is YSYEKL in the germline V gene. The CDR3 loop spans 16 amino acids. Losses at the gene ends were 1 base for V and 2 bases for J; bases not matched to a gene: 7. The CDR3 here is CASSQGTGGRQETQYF. The CDR3, as DNA: TGCGCCAGCAGCCAAGGGACAGGCGGAAGACAAGAGACCCAGTACTTC.

The V gene is TRBV10-2, the J gene TRBJ2-7; 8 bases are a match to TRBD1. V was pared by 7 bases and J by 3 bases, with 5 bases of the junction left unmatched. This CDR3 is 13 amino acids long. CDR1 and CDR2 from the germline V gene are WSHSY and SAAADI. CDR3 amino acids: CASTLTGGYEQYF. The CDR3 DNA is TGCGCCAGCACCCTTACAGGGGGCTACGAGCAGTACTTC.

This clonotype was counted between two and nine times. This rearrangement joins TRBV20-1 to TRBJ2-7, with 10 bases fitting TRBD2. CDR1 is DFQATT and CDR2 is SNEGSKA in the germline V gene (reference sequence). The CDR3 extends over 11 amino acids. The CDR3 sequence: CSARPSGRVGV. CDR3 DNA sequence: TGCAGTGCTAGACCTAGCGGGAGAGTTGGCGTC.

This sequence joins TRBV20-1 and TRBJ2-7; TRBD1 might be the D (5 bases). The CDR3 runs to 10 residues. Per germline, CDR1 DFQATT and CDR2 SNEGSKA (reference sequence). Trimming cost V 5 bases and J 6 bases, with 8 bases left between them. The CDR3 DNA reads as TGCAGTGCTTCCCAGGGCGAGCAGTACTTC. Its translation: CSASQGEQYF.

The CDR3 spells CASSLDPGGQPQHF. As DNA, the CDR3 is TGTGCCAGCAGCTTAGATCCCGGGGGCCAGCCCCAGCATTTT. This sequence joins TRBV7-2 and TRBJ1-5, with D possibly matching TRBD1 (6 bases). Between the trimmed V and J ends, which lost 1 base and 7 bases, there was a span of 11 bases. The CDR3 length is 14 residues. Germline V gene sequence: CDR1 SGHTA, CDR2 FQGNSA.

With regard to this clonotype: The junction does not match germline at one end; this may be a read error. This chain connects TRBV11-2 to TRBJ1-1; no definite D call. This CDR3 comprises 13 residues. Germline loops: CDR1 SGHAT, CDR2 FQNNGV. CDR3: CASSRAGTTGAFF. DNA for the CDR3: TGTGCCAGCAGCCGGGCAGGCACCACTGGAGCTTTCTTT.

V and J are TRBV2 and TRBJ2-3; 8 bases fit TRBD1. CDR1 and CDR2 from the germline V gene are SNHLY and FYNNEI. This CDR3 region has 15 residues. Trimming took 5 bases from V and 4 from J; bases not matched to a gene: 8. CDR3 nucleotide sequence: TGTGCCAGCAGTTTCGGACAGGGAGAGGCAGATACGCAGTATTTT. The encoded protein is CASSFGQGEADTQYF.

The chain carries TRBV25-1 and TRBJ1-5; possibly TRBD1 for D (5 bases). Trimming removed 8 bases from V and 7 bases from J, with 12 bases in between. The CDR3 has 12 residues. From germline, CDR1 is MGHDK and CDR2 SYGVNS. CDR3 DNA: TGTGCCAGCTCCGGGACCCAGCAGCCCCAGCATTTT. It codes for CASSGTQQPQHF.

The rearrangement joins TRBV20-1 to TRBJ1-2; D gene uncertain. The germline V gene encodes CDR1 DFQATT and CDR2 SNEGSKA (reference sequence). CDR3 size: 12 residues. The DNA of the CDR3 is TGCAGCCCTGAGGGTCTTAACTATGGCTACACCTTC. It yields the protein CSPEGLNYGYTF.